The 20 T cell receptor beta chains below all came from one sample that was sequenced in a study of T cells after yellow fever vaccination. TCRdb fed the 5' RACE reads into MiXCR, producing one record per CDR3 protein. The sample lists 200,000 to 250,000 distinct CDR3 sequences, about 7% occurring once. The sample was CD4+ T cells sorted from PBMCs, taken 15 days after the yellow fever booster vaccination. The source is a man aged 30 to 39 who received the YFV17D yellow fever vaccine.

The chain employs TRBV3-1 and TRBJ2-7; 12 nucleotides match TRBD1. There are 14 residues in the CDR3. V gave up 4 bases and J gave up 6 bases; unmatched junction bases: 4. Germline-derived CDR1 and CDR2 are LGHDT and YNNKEL (reference sequence). CDR3 sequence: CASSLGTGGLEQYF. The CDR3 DNA is TGTGCCAGCAGCCTCGGGACAGGGGGCCTCGAGCAGTACTTC.

This chain uses TRBV7-2 with TRBJ2-5; TRBD1 aligns across 8 bases. V shed 4 bases, J shed 8 bases, and the junction held 6 bases outside the gene matches. Germline assignment: CDR1 SGHTA and CDR2 FQGNSA. This CDR3 is built from 13 residues. CDR3 in amino acids: CASSSDRGSTQYF. CDR3 bases: TGTGCCAGCAGCTCCGACAGGGGTAGTACCCAGTACTTC. Filled out from reference TRBV7-2 and TRBJ2-5, the complete variable domain reads GAGVSQSPSNKVTEKGKDVELRCDPISGHTALYWYRQSLGQGLEFLIYFQGNSAPDKSGLPSDRFSAERTGGSVSTLTIQRTQQEDSAVYLCASSSDRGSTQYFGPGTRLLVL.

The chain couples TRBV5-1 to TRBJ2-3; D gene unclear. V lost 5 bases and J lost 1, with 14 bases in between. Germline V gives CDR1 SGHRS, CDR2 YFSETQ. This CDR3 region has 15 residues. The DNA of the CDR3 is TGCGCCAGCAGTTCACCGAACTTGGGCACAGATACGCAGTATTTT. Translated, it gives CASSSPNLGTDTQYF.

The gene calls are TRBV7-2 and TRBJ2-2; D gene unclear. Trimming shortened V by 5 bases and J by 5 bases, and 9 bases separated the two germline ends. The CDR3 is 13 residues long. Germline CDR1 and CDR2: SGHTA and FQGNSA. CDR3 amino acids: CASSQQPTGELFF. CDR3 DNA: TGTGCCAGCAGCCAACAGCCGACCGGGGAGCTGTTTTTT.

The chain has TRBV18 and TRBJ2-1; D might be TRBD2 (5 bases). V lost 0 bases, J lost 8 bases, and 17 bases lay in between. In germline, CDR1 is KGHSH, CDR2 LQKENI. This CDR3 contains 16 residues. This chain's CDR3 is CASSPPWQSGWDEQFF. The CDR3 bases are TGTGCCAGCTCACCACCGTGGCAGTCGGGGTGGGATGAGCAGTTCTTC. Looking up the rest from reference TRBV18 and TRBJ2-1 gives the full variable domain: NAGVMQNPRHLVRRRGQEARLRCSPMKGHSHVYWYRQLPEEGLKFMVYLQKENIIDESGMPKERFSAEFPKEGPSILRIQQVVRGDSAAYFCASSPPWQSGWDEQFFGPGTRLTVL.

The chain combines TRBV5-1 with TRBJ1-4; TRBD1 is a possible D gene (5 bases). V was trimmed by 0 bases and J by 7 bases, leaving 16 bases between them. Germline loops: CDR1 SGHRS, CDR2 YFSETQ. This CDR3 contains 16 residues. The CDR3 reads CASSLEGGTYLEKLFF. Here the CDR3 DNA reads TGCGCCAGCAGCTTGGAGGGTGGGACCTACCTTGAAAAACTGTTTTTT.

This clonotype was detected many times. V gene TRBV5-6 combines with J gene TRBJ2-3; D may be TRBD1 (5 bases). CDR1 is SGHDT, CDR2 YYEEEE, per germline. The CDR3 has 15 residues. V gave up 5 bases and J gave up 1 base, with 14 bases separating them. CDR3: CASRPQGWGTDTQYF. The CDR3, as DNA: TGTGCCAGCAGACCCCAGGGATGGGGCACAGATACGCAGTATTTT.

This clonotype was picked up a small number of times. The CDR3 loop reads CSASKRSTEAFF. The CDR3 DNA reads TGCAGTGCTAGTAAACGAAGCACTGAAGCTTTCTTT. The J gene is TRBJ1-1, the V gene TRBV20-1, with unresolved D. Germline CDR1 is DFQATT and CDR2 is SNEGSKA (reference sequence). Between the trimmed V and J ends, which lost 3 bases and 4 bases, there was a span of 9 bases. The CDR3 is 12 amino acids.

Regarding this clonotype: The junction does not match germline at one end; this may be a read error. J is TRBJ1-5 and V is TRBV9; D gene unclear. This CDR3 is built from 15 residues. Germline CDR1 reads SGDLS; CDR2 reads YYNGEE. The CDR3 DNA follows: TGTGCCAGCAGCGTAGGACCGATGAGCAATCATCCCCAGCATTTT. It encodes CASSVGPMSNHPQHF. Filled out from reference TRBV9 and TRBJ1-5, the complete variable domain reads DSGVTQTPKHLITATGQRVTLRCSPRSGDLSVYWYQQSLDQGLQFLIQYYNGEERAKGNILERFSAQQFPDLHSELNLSSLELGDSALYFCASSVGPMSNHPQHFGDGTRLSIL.

This clonotype was seen many times. The rearrangement uses TRBV20-1 and TRBJ1-5, with D unresolved. The CDR3 has 13 amino acids. V lost 3 bases, J lost 3 bases, and 9 bases lay in between. The germline CDR1 and CDR2 sequences are DFQATT and SNEGSKA (reference sequence). This chain's CDR3 is CSAREDHNQPQHF. The DNA of the CDR3 is TGCAGTGCTAGGGAGGATCACAATCAGCCCCAGCATTTT.

This clonotype came up many times. V usage is TRBV29-1 and J usage is TRBJ2-3; 7 nucleotides line up with TRBD1. The V gene's germline CDR1 is SQVTM and CDR2 ANQGSEA. The CDR3 spans 14 residues. V shed 3 bases, J shed 2 bases, and the junction held 5 bases outside the gene matches. As DNA, the CDR3 is TGCAGCGTTGACAGGACAGGTGACACAGATACGCAGTATTTT. Amino acid sequence: CSVDRTGDTDTQYF.

This clonotype was observed at least ten times. This chain's CDR3 is CASTPAGAGALGEQYF. The DNA for the CDR3 is TGTGCCAGCACCCCGGCCGGGGCAGGGGCTTTGGGGGAGCAGTACTTC. The J gene is TRBJ2-7, the V gene TRBV7-2; TRBD1 might be the D (6 bases). Germline V gene data show CDR1 as SGHTA and CDR2 as FQGNSA. This CDR3 comprises 16 residues. With 7 bases removed from V and 7 bases from J, the gap between germline ends came to 26 bases.

This clonotype was detected only a few times. The V and J genes are TRBV19 and TRBJ1-2, with TRBD1 matching over 7 bases. The ends lost 11 bases at V and 7 bases at J; junction bases unmatched: 10. From germline, CDR1 is LNHDA and CDR2 SQIVND (reference sequence). CDR3 length: 12 amino acids. DNA for the CDR3: TGTGCCCTTCGACAGGGAGGTTCTGGCTACACCTTC. This sequence encodes CALRQGGSGYTF.

In its sample, this clonotype was seen many times. The V and J genes are TRBV28 and TRBJ2-1; 8 bases line up with TRBD2. CDR1 MDHEN and CDR2 SYDVKM come from the germline V gene. The CDR3 is 16 residues long. J lost 4 bases, V lost 7 bases, and 12 bases had no gene match. CDR3 sequence (DNA): TGTGCCAGCACGTCCCAGCGGGAGAGGGAATACAATGAGCAGTTCTTC. It specifies CASTSQREREYNEQFF.

This clonotype showed up just a few times. The V gene is TRBV7-9, the J gene TRBJ2-3; the D is unclear. The germline gives CDR1 SEHNR, CDR2 FQNEAQ (reference sequence). This CDR3 comprises 16 residues. V was shortened by 5 bases and J by 6 bases, with 21 bases between the two germline ends. DNA for the CDR3: TGTGCCAGCAGCCAAGTGGACGGCCTCAGAGGTGATACGCAGTATTTT. It specifies CASSQVDGLRGDTQYF.

This clonotype was detected only a few times. The CDR3 reads CASSTPRTGGGEQYF. In nucleotides, the CDR3 is TGTGCCAGTAGTACCCCCCGAACAGGGGGCGGCGAGCAGTACTTC. V gene TRBV19 combines with J gene TRBJ2-7, with 9 bases identical to TRBD1. CDR3 size: 15 residues. V trimming: 4 bases; J trimming: 6 bases; junction bases outside the gene matches: 10. Germline values: CDR1 LNHDA, CDR2 SQIVND (reference sequence).

This clonotype was detected many times. The V and J genes are TRBV6-2 or TRBV6-3 and TRBJ2-7; 7 bases line up with TRBD1. V was clipped by 4 bases and J by 6 bases; unmatched bases: 6. The germline V gene has CDR1 MNHEY and CDR2 SVGEGT. This CDR3 region has 13 residues. The chain's CDR3 is CASSSVWDSEQYF. The CDR3 coding sequence is TGTGCCAGCAGTTCCGTTTGGGACAGCGAGCAGTACTTC.

The V and J genes are TRBV5-4 and TRBJ1-4, with 7 bases lining up with TRBD1. This CDR3 has 15 amino acids. Germline V gene data show CDR1 as SGHNT and CDR2 as YYREEE (reference sequence). V dropped 4 bases and J dropped 12; count of bases not matched to a gene: 15. CDR3 residues: CASSRGDSGLGELFF. In DNA form, the CDR3 reads TGTGCCAGCAGCCGCGGGGACAGCGGGCTTGGGGAACTGTTTTTT. Using reference TRBV5-4 and TRBJ1-4 for the parts outside the CDR3, the full variable domain is ETGVTQSPTHLIKTRGQQVTLRCSSQSGHNTVSWYQQALGQGPQFIFQYYREEENGRGNFPPRFSGLQFPNYSSELNVNALELDDSALYLCASSRGDSGLGELFFGSGTQLSVL.

This clonotype has ten or more counts. The chain employs TRBV11-2 and TRBJ2-1, with a tentative D call TRBD1 (6 bases). Trimming took off 5 bases at V and 3 bases at J, with 11 bases between the two ends. The CDR3 is 14 residues long. Germline assignment: CDR1 SGHAT and CDR2 FQNNGV. CDR3 region: CASSQSGVYNEQFF. The CDR3 nucleotides are TGTGCCAGCAGCCAATCAGGGGTCTACAATGAGCAGTTCTTC.

This clonotype occurred a few times. The V gene is TRBV5-1, the J gene TRBJ1-2, with D unclear. Trimming left V 2 bases short and J 2 bases short, with 7 bases between. This CDR3 spans 13 amino acids. CDR1 and CDR2 (germline): SGHRS, YFSETQ. DNA of the CDR3: TGCGCCAGCAGCTTTGATCCAAACTATGGCTACACCTTC. This gives the protein CASSFDPNYGYTF.